This TCR beta chain was captured in a study of radiotherapy plus CTLA-4 blockade in lung cancer (dated by TCRdb to between 2018 and 2020). Study-level background: Among enrolled patients, under 20% had an objective response and about 30% reached disease control. What the authors observed across the whole study: After treatment with radiotherapy and ipilimumab, TCR clones that originated in tumors expanded in peripheral blood. Increased serum interferon-beta after radiation, together with early dynamic changes in blood T cell clones, were reported to be the strongest predictors of response.

On this clone itself: Its antigen specificity is not known. Base-call qualities are not available, and no considerably larger clone is one nucleotide away.

The study evaluated CTLA-4 blockade (ipilimumab) given together with focal radiation therapy in patients who had chemo-refractory metastatic non-small-cell lung cancer. V is pruned by 0 bases and J by 4 bases, leaving 1 base of the junction without a gene match. The CDR3, cysteine through phenylalanine, is 15 amino acids long. CDR3 DNA only is kept here, 45 bases in frame from base 1. CDR1 and CDR2, looked up from the germline V gene, are SGHRS and YFSETQ. Receptor amplification or capture employed the immunoSEQ multiplex PCR assay. Imported from immuneACCESS, the table was reduced by TCRdb to in-frame sequences with V and J called. These copies leave out some clones; in studies compared against another copy, an unresolved V gene accounts for under half, and the cause of the remainder is not known. Within this sample are 120,000 or so clones, with approximately 84% of them counted one time only. The top ten clonotypes cover over 4% of the sample.

The input for sequencing was peripheral blood, taken from a patient treated with radiotherapy plus ipilimumab. The V and J genes are TRBV5-1 and TRBJ2-7; TRBD2 aligns with 13 central bases. The receptor comes from a human donor with non-small cell lung cancer who had a partial response to radiotherapy plus ipilimumab. DNA sequence: TGCGCCAGCAGCTTGGTACTAGCGGGAGGGTACGAGCAGTACTTC. Translated, it reads CASSLVLAGGYEQYF.